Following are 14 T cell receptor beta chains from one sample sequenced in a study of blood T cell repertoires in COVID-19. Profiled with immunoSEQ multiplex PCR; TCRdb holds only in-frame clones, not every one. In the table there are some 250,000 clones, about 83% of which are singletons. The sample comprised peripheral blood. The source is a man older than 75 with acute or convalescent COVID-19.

CDR3 bases: TGCGCCAGCAGCTTATTACGGGGCTCTGGAAACACCATATATTTT. Translation: CASSLLRGSGNTIYF. V gene TRBV5-1 combines with J gene TRBJ1-3, with D uncertain. The germline gives CDR1 SGHRS, CDR2 YFSETQ. Trimming cost V 2 bases and J 0 bases, with 9 bases left between them. CDR3 length equals 15 residues. The full variable domain, with the rest looked up from reference TRBV5-1 and TRBJ1-3, is KAGVTQTPRYLIKTRGQQVTLSCSPISGHRSVSWYQQTPGQGLQFLFEYFSETQRNKGNFPGRFSGRQFSNSRSEMNVSTLELGDSALYLCASSLLRGSGNTIYFGEGSWLTVV.

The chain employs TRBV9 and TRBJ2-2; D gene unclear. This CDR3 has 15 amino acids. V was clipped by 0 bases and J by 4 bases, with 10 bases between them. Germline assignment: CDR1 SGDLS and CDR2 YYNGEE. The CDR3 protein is CASSVDRRPTGELFF. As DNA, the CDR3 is TGTGCCAGCAGCGTAGACCGGAGACCCACCGGGGAGCTGTTTTTT.

CDR3 protein: CASSVQGGSNYGYTF. For the CDR3, the DNA is TGTGCCAGCAGCGTTCAGGGTGGGTCTAACTATGGCTACACCTTC. The J gene is TRBJ1-2, the V gene TRBV5-4, with D tentatively TRBD1 (5 bases). Trimming shortened V by 4 bases and J by 0 bases, and 13 bases separated the two germline ends. The CDR3 is made up of 15 amino acids. Germline lookup yields CDR1 SGHNT and CDR2 YYREEE (reference sequence).

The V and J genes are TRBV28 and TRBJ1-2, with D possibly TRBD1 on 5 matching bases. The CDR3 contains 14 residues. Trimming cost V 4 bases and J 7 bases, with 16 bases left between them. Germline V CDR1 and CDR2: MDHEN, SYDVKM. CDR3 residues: CASSSPMQGGGYTF. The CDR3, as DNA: TGTGCCAGCAGTTCCCCGATGCAGGGTGGTGGCTACACCTTC.

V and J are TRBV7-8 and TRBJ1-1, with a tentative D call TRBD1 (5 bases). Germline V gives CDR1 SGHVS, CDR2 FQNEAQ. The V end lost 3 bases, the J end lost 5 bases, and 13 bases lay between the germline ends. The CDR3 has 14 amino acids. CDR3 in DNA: TGTGCCAGCAGCTTTTGGGGGAGGGAGACTGAAGCTTTCTTT. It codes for CASSFWGRETEAFF.

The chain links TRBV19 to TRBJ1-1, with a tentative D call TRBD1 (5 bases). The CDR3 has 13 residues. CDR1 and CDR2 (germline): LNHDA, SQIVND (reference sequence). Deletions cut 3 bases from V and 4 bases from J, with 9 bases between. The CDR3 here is CASSIGGGTEAFF. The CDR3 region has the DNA TGTGCCAGTAGTATCGGGGGAGGCACTGAAGCTTTCTTT.

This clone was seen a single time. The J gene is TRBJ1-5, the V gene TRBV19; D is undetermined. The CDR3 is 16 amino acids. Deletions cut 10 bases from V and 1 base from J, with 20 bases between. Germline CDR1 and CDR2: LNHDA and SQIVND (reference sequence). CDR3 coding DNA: TGTGCCACCCTCATAAGAGGATCTCAAAGCAATCAGCCCCAGCATTTT. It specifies CATLIRGSQSNQPQHF.

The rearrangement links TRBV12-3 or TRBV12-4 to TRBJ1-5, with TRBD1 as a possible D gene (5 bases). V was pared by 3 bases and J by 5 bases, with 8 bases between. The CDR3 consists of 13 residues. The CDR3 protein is CASSLTGDQPQHF. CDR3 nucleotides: TGTGCCAGCAGTTTGACGGGGGATCAGCCCCAGCATTTT.

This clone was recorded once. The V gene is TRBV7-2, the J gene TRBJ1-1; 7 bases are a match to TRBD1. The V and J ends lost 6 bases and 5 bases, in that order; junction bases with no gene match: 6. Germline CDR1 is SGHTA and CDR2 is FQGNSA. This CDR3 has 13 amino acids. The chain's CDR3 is CASSQQGRTEAFF. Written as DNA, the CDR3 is TGTGCCAGCAGTCAACAGGGGAGGACTGAAGCTTTCTTT.

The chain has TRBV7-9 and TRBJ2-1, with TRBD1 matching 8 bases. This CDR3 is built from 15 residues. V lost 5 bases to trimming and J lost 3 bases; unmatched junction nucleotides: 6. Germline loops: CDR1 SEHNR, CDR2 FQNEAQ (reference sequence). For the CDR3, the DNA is TGTGCCAGCAGCCTAACCACAGGGGGCTACAATGAGCAGTTCTTC. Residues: CASSLTTGGYNEQFF.

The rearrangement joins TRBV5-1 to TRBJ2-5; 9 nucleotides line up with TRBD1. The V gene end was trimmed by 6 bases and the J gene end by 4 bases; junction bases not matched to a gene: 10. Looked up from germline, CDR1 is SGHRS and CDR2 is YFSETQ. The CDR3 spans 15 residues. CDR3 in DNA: TGCGCCAGCACCAGACAGGGGGGGAACGGAGAGACCCAGTACTTC. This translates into CASTRQGGNGETQYF.

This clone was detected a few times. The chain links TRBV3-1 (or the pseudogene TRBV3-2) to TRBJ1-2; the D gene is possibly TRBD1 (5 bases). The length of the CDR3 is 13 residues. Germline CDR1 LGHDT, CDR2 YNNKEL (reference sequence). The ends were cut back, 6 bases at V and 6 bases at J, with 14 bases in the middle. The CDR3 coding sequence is TGTGCCAGCAGTCTTCCGCGGGGCAATGGCTACACCTTC. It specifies CASSLPRGNGYTF.

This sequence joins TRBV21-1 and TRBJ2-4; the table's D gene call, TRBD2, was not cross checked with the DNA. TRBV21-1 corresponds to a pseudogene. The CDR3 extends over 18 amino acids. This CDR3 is CASSGAGGASLAKNIQYF. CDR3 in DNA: TGTGCCAGCAGCGGGGCGGGGGGGGCATCCCTAGCCAAAAACATTCAGTACTTC.

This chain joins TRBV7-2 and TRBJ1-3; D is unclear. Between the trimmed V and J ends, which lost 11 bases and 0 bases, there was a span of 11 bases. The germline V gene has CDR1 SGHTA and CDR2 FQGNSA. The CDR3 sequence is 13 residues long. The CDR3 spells CAGRYGSGNTIYF. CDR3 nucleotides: TGTGCCGGGCGCTATGGCTCTGGAAACACCATATATTTT.